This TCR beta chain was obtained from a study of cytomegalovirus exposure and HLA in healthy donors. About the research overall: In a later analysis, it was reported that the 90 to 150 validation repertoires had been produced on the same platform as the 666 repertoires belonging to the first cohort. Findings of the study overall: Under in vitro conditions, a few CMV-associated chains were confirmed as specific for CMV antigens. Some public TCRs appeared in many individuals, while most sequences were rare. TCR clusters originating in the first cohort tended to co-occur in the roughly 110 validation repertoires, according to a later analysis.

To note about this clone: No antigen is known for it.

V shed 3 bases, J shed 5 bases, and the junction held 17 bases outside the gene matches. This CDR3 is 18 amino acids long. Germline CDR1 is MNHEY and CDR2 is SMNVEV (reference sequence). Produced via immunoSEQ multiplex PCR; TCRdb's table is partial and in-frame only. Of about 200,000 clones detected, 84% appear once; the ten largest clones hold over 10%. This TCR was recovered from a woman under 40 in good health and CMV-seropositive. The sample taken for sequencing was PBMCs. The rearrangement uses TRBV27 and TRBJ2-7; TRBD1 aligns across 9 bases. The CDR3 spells CASSFQVSGTGLQNEQYF. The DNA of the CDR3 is TGTGCCAGCAGTTTTCAGGTATCCGGGACAGGGCTCCAGAACGAGCAGTACTTC.